What follows are 2 T cell receptor beta chains derived from one specimen sequenced in a study of OX40 agonist ivuxolimab in advanced cancers. Measured with immunoSEQ multiplex PCR; TCRdb has only the in-frame clones, and not every one. The sample shows under 80,000 clones, over 75% of them seen only once. The source was CD4+ or CD8+ T cells sorted from blood, collected in a trial of the OX40 agonist ivuxolimab. These receptors were taken from an adult with an advanced solid tumor such as melanoma, head and neck, liver or kidney cancer.

V gene TRBV6-5 combines with J gene TRBJ2-7; the D gene is possibly TRBD2 (6 bases). Trimming cost V 5 bases and J 4 bases, with 12 bases left between them. The CDR3 is made up of 13 amino acids. Germline assignment: CDR1 MNHEY and CDR2 SVGAGI. The CDR3 region is CASSRDGGYEQYF. The CDR3 DNA follows: TGTGCCAGCAGTCGGGACGGAGGGTACGAGCAGTACTTC.

The V gene is TRBV18, the J gene TRBJ1-1, with 9 bases matching TRBD1. The V gene's germline CDR1 is KGHSH and CDR2 LQKENI. The CDR3 covers 16 residues. J gave up 2 bases and V 2 bases, and 6 bases lay outside the gene matches. The CDR3 DNA reads as TGTGCCAGCTCACCAATAGGGGGACAGGGTAACACTGAAGCTTTCTTT. Translation: CASSPIGGQGNTEAFF.